This TCR beta chain was observed in a study of cytomegalovirus exposure and HLA in healthy donors (dated by TCRdb to 2016 to 2017). A note on the overall study: An earlier analysis of approximately 590 of the donors reported 250 to 350 Gb of sequence data and some 120 million unique TCR beta sequences from approximately 180 million T cells. An early release that covered some 630 HLA-typed donors contained about 300 gigabases of sequencing data and roughly 84 million unique TCR sequences. Of the 300 to 450 genotyped donors, less than 90% were placed in the genetic ancestry cluster associated with self-reported Caucasian donors. The study aimed to test whether signatures of past pathogen exposure could be identified by cataloging public T cell receptors. Using immunosequencing, the study profiled T cell repertoires from some 670 subjects and related those repertoires to cytomegalovirus serostatus. In addition to the first cohort of 650 to 800 subjects, a separate validation cohort of some 120 different subjects was used. High-throughput TCR immunosequencing, statistical association of individual TCRs with disease status, and machine learning were combined to predict cytomegalovirus infection status. To study patterns of TCR occurrence, a later analysis re-analyzed previously published TCR beta repertoires from around 700 donors and added high-resolution HLA genotyping. The later analysis used no new phenotypic data to find candidate immune exposures, relying instead on TCR beta sequences and their occurrence across donors. In an earlier analysis of a few hundred of the donors, high-throughput TCR beta sequencing was used to judge whether each TCR beta V gene segment behaved as functional or pseudogenic. Alongside the repertoire data, information on donor age, sex, ethnicity and CMV serostatus was compiled. Genome-wide SNP genotypes for about 60% of the 666 donors were used in a later genetic analysis, which treated that subset as a discovery cohort. Every discovery cohort repertoire had been produced on one sequencing platform. HLA typing included class I and class II loci at four-digit resolution. Typing coverage differed by locus: A, B, C, DRB1 and DQB1 were typed in roughly 629-630 donors, DQA1 in 500 to 550, DPA1 in approximately 600, and DPB1 in approximately 450. About 5 DR-DQ haplotypes were handled as single units for association and clustering, since linkage in the cohort was strong. Across 300 to 400 genotyped donors of the cohort, an average of about 220,000 unique TCR beta nucleotide sequences per donor were sequenced, and around 20% of those sequences were non-productive. The research as a whole found: The sequencing pipeline was judged likely to have produced a cluster of highly shared sequence variants as a technical artifact. In an earlier analysis of some 550 of the donors, most TCR beta V segments were observed in productive rearrangements about 87% or about 30% of the time, broadly matching IMGT annotations. In both the original and validation cohorts, the classifier was reported to diagnose cytomegalovirus status with high specificity and sensitivity. A later genetic analysis reported fewer N-insertions in productive TCRs among donors in an Asian-associated ancestry cluster than the roughly 670-donor mean. This cohort had only TCR beta chains sequenced, and the lack of alpha or paired-chain data limited which features could be detected. In a later analysis, the rate of TCR association differed among HLA loci, with DRB1 alleles having the most associated TCRs and HLA-C alleles having the fewest. In a later analysis, HLA-associated TCR beta chains were found to be more clonally expanded and to have lower generation probabilities than equally common non-associated chains. Across donors, most TCR sequences were observed very rarely, whereas some public TCRs were present in many individuals. Three of the identified cytomegalovirus-associated TCR beta chains were confirmed in vitro to be specific for cytomegalovirus antigens. V-gene and J-gene trimming of TCR beta chains was associated with a missense DCLRE1C variant in a later genetic analysis, and the association was replicated in an independent cohort. Because some donors lacked HLA typing at each locus, the association tests relied only on the typed subset. The authors suggested that the approach could potentially be generalized to other disease states and immunological phenotypes. Linkage disequilibrium might explain the correlated functional status among segregating V segments, but an unknown experimental factor could not be ruled out. The 87-base-pair reads could not distinguish some IMGT-functional V segments, including TRBV6-2 and TRBV6-3, so those segments were excluded. Several of the top co-occurrence clusters appeared to be linked to parvovirus B19, influenza, CMV and Epstein-Barr virus, according to a later analysis. The study gave a list of about 150 TCR beta chains associated with cytomegalovirus. When HLA alleles, especially DR and DQ, strongly co-occurred, TCR associations were difficult to assign to individual alleles. At a false discovery rate of 0.05, a later analysis linked around 15,000 TCR beta sequences to specific HLA alleles. Roughly 15 rarely observed V segments, including chromosome 9 orphons, were excluded from the earlier analysis of some 590 of the donors because counts were too low. For the cohort, immune exposure information was limited to CMV serostatus. Presence/absence analyses assumed roughly uniform sequencing depth across donors, an assumption that may not hold. A further reported finding was that TCR beta sequences accurately predicted the HLA-A and HLA-B alleles for most subjects in the first cohort. Most CMV-associated TCR beta chains appeared to be HLA-restricted in a later analysis, and the HLA associations seemed to be driven largely by CMV exposure.

In total, fewer than 750 healthy bone marrow donors made up the cohort. Cohort members were all nominally healthy when sampled, although unrecorded immune exposures were likely present. The donor was CMV seronegative and was included in the group of several hundred seronegative cohort members. A peripheral blood sample was provided by each donor, and peripheral blood mononuclear cells were used for TCR beta sequencing. Genomic DNA was extracted from the blood cell samples with the Qiagen DNeasy Blood Extraction Kit. Comment on this clone: This clone's antigen is unknown. Base qualities are not recorded, but no much larger clone differs from it by a single base.

The method behind the library was the immunoSEQ multiplex PCR assay. A mixture of 60 forward primers for TCR Vbeta segments and 13 reverse primers for TCR Jbeta segments was used in the multiplex PCR. A multiplex PCR assay on genomic DNA amplified the CDR3 region of rearranged TCR beta genes. The Illumina HiSeq System was used to sequence the amplified TCR beta libraries as 87-base-pair reads. The source study handled its data this way. Across the 666 repertoires, a later analysis counted tens of millions of unique TCR beta chains, about 10 million of which were shared by at least two donors. To remove PCR and sequencing errors, raw reads were error-corrected and collapsed into unique sequences using a nearest-neighbor algorithm that merged closely related sequences. CDR3 sequences were aligned to IMGT reference sequences to assign V, D and J gene segments. For a sequence to be retained, at least a six-nucleotide match to both a V gene segment and a J gene segment was required. Rearrangements were called productive when the CDR3 lacked stop codons and stayed in frame with V and J; all others were non-productive. CDR3 was defined according to IMGT convention as the region running from the second conserved V-encoded cysteine to the conserved J-encoded phenylalanine. The earlier analysis of about 500 of the donors excluded sequences that lacked an unambiguous match to a single V gene segment. In an earlier analysis of approximately 560 of the donors, a V segment was called functional when productive rearrangements were above 56.7%, and segregating when the standard deviation between donors exceeded 5%. A statistical classification framework was built to diagnose cytomegalovirus status from the catalog of TCR beta chain sequences. A later analysis assigned V and J genes by comparing TCR nucleotide sequences with IMGT/GENE-DB human TR gene sequences. In a later analysis, CDR3 sequences and most-parsimonious VDJ recombination scenarios were assigned using the TCRdist pipeline. A later analysis defined each TCR beta chain by its CDR3 amino acid sequence plus V-gene family, and excluded reads lacking a unique V-gene family. In a later analysis, 450 to 600 highly shared, low-generation-probability nucleotide sequences were removed to address suspected cross-contamination and a sequencing artifact. In a later analysis, a clonal expansion index was calculated for each public chain from normalized within-repertoire ranks of inferred template counts. A later analysis computed generation probabilities with a VDJ recombination model fitted to out-of-frame rearrangements, and checked the results against IGoR. In a later analysis, hypergeometric tests were used to score TCR-TCR, TCR-HLA and TCR-CMV co-occurrence, with a repertoire-size bias correction applied to TCR pairs. To estimate false discovery rates, a later analysis permuted the HLA or CMV assignments 20 times. A later analysis grouped co-occurring TCRs with DBSCAN, adding TCRdist sequence similarity when clustering within HLA-allele-positive subsets. For co-occurrence clustering, repertoires with fewer than 30,000 or more than 120,000 public chains were excluded, along with roughly five repertoires with anomalous nucleotide sharing. TCRdb provides this immuneACCESS table in a form limited to in-frame rearrangements. Some clones are lacking; in checked studies, under half of them reflect an unresolved V gene, and why the rest are absent is not known. V, J and clone size were drawn from that table, and D and trimming were deduced from the DNA. The sample records fewer than 150,000 clones, 75% to 80% of which are singletons. More than 4.5% of the sample belongs to the ten largest clones.

Taken from cysteine to phenylalanine, the CDR3 has 15 residues. CDR3 DNA only is kept here, 45 bases in frame from base 1. The germline ends are 14 bases apart after V is trimmed by 4 bases and J by 5 bases. The germline V gene encodes CDR1 LGHNA and CDR2 YNFKEQ. This TCR came from a woman between 45 and 65 years old in good health and CMV-seronegative. The receptor chain draws on TRBV4-2 and TRBJ1-4; the D segment could be TRBD1, given 6 matching bases. The sample taken for sequencing was PBMCs. This receptor carries the CDR3 CASSLQGGLNEKLFF. The nucleotide sequence is given as TGTGCCAGCAGCCTACAGGGTGGTCTAAATGAAAAACTGTTTTTT.